This T cell receptor (beta chain) was sequenced in a study of cytomegalovirus exposure and HLA in healthy donors. This clone was observed a handful of times. The PCR was carried out with 60 Vbeta primers and 13 Jbeta primers. TCRdb's copy holds only in-frame clones and misses some; the assay was immunoSEQ multiplex PCR. This sample has under 100,000 clones, with 10% found just once. J gave up 5 bases and V 1 base, and 9 bases lay outside the gene matches. CDR1 is SGHNT and CDR2 is YYREEE in the germline V gene (reference sequence). This CDR3 comprises 19 residues. Source material: PBMCs. The TCR was taken from a man between 60 and 75 years old in good health and CMV-seropositive. The rearrangement joins TRBV5-4 to TRBJ2-2; 15 bases match TRBD2. In nucleotides, the CDR3 is TGTGCCAGCAGCTTGCACCGGACTAGCGGGGGGGCCCGGACCGGGGAGCTGTTTTTT. Translating it yields CASSLHRTSGGARTGELFF. The whole variable domain, remainder taken from reference TRBV5-4 and TRBJ2-2, is ETGVTQSPTHLIKTRGQQVTLRCSSQSGHNTVSWYQQALGQGPQFIFQYYREEENGRGNFPPRFSGLQFPNYSSELNVNALELDDSALYLCASSLHRTSGGARTGELFFGEGSRLTVL.